Listed here are 10 T cell receptor beta chains from one sample, sequenced in a study of graft-versus-host responses after intestinal transplantation. TCRdb keeps only in-frame clones here, not all; method: immunoSEQ multiplex PCR. Of around 3,600 clones listed, about two thirds are singletons. The authors processed graft tissue to release intraepithelial and lamina propria lymphocytes. This material consisted of ileum tissue, taken about 1,000 days after intestinal transplantation. The source of these receptors is a human patient who received an intestinal transplant, so some T cells may come from the graft donor.

The chain has TRBV7-8 and TRBJ2-1; D unclear. Germline V gene lookup returns CDR1 SGHVS and CDR2 FQNEAQ. The V end lost 6 bases, the J end lost 9 bases, and 12 bases lay between the germline ends. This CDR3 spans 12 amino acids. The CDR3 is CASSSSLGEQFF. CDR3 nucleotides: TGTGCCAGCAGTTCCAGTCTAGGTGAGCAGTTCTTC.

Judged by abundance, this clone is large. The genes are TRBV27 and TRBJ2-7; TRBD1 agrees at 7 bases. From germline, CDR1 is MNHEY and CDR2 SMNVEV (reference sequence). J lost 5 bases, V lost 1 base, and 5 bases had no gene match. This CDR3 comprises 14 residues. The CDR3: CASSLLAGGDEQYF. CDR3 bases: TGTGCCAGCAGTTTATTGGCAGGGGGAGACGAGCAGTACTTC.

This rearrangement joins TRBV20-1 to TRBJ2-1; no clear D gene. Germline lookup yields CDR1 DFQATT and CDR2 SNEGSKA (reference sequence). The CDR3 is made up of 11 amino acids. V dropped 2 bases and J dropped 6 bases, with 5 bases sitting between them. CDR3 sequence (DNA): TGCAGTGCTAGACTACCCAATGAGCAGTTCTTC. Amino acids: CSARLPNEQFF.

Here the CDR3 reads CASSLSGMGETQYF. The CDR3 coding sequence is TGTGCCAGCAGCCTTAGCGGGATGGGGGAGACCCAGTACTTC. This chain joins TRBV7-2 and TRBJ2-5, with 8 bases matching TRBD2. V was clipped by 5 bases and J by 5 bases; unmatched bases: 7. Per the germline V gene, CDR1 is SGHTA and CDR2 is FQGNSA. The CDR3 is made up of 14 amino acids.

The V gene is TRBV27, the J gene TRBJ1-1, with D possibly matching TRBD1 (5 bases). Trimming stripped 6 bases from V and 5 bases from J, with 16 bases between. Germline V gene sequence: CDR1 MNHEY, CDR2 SMNVEV (reference sequence). The CDR3 totals 14 residues. CDR3 residues: CASRISTARTEAFF. CDR3 sequence (DNA): TGTGCCAGCAGGATCTCGACAGCGAGGACTGAAGCTTTCTTT.

The chain joins TRBV7-9 to TRBJ2-1; unclear D gene. Germline CDR1 SEHNR, CDR2 FQNEAQ (reference sequence). The V gene lost 2 bases and the J gene lost 14 bases, with 13 bases spanning the gap. The CDR3 sequence is 12 residues long. The CDR3 DNA reads as TGTGCCAGCAGCTTAAATCCGGATAAGAAGTTCTTC. Residues: CASSLNPDKKFF.

This sequence joins TRBV19 and TRBJ2-5; D assignment may be TRBD1 or TRBD2 (6 bases each). V was pared by 5 bases and J by 2 bases, with 12 bases between. Per germline, CDR1 LNHDA and CDR2 SQIVND (reference sequence). The CDR3 is 14 residues long. The CDR3 region is CASSRRGVQETQYF. CDR3 DNA: TGTGCCAGTAGTCGGAGGGGGGTTCAAGAGACCCAGTACTTC.

This clone was detected a few times. The chain is built from TRBV5-1 and TRBJ1-5, with 8 bases lining up with TRBD1. The germline V gene encodes CDR1 SGHRS and CDR2 YFSETQ. Unmatched junction bases numbered 1, after V lost 0 bases and J lost 2 bases. CDR3 size: 15 residues. The CDR3, as DNA: TGCGCCAGCAGCTTGGCGGGACAGGGCAATCAGCCCCAGCATTTT. This translates into CASSLAGQGNQPQHF.

The rearrangement links TRBV5-1 to TRBJ2-3, with 8 nucleotides matching TRBD2. CDR1 is SGHRS, CDR2 YFSETQ, per germline. This CDR3 region has 14 residues. J gave up 5 bases and V 3 bases, and 5 bases lay outside the gene matches. CDR3 sequence reads: CASSWGLEVDTQYF. The CDR3 DNA sequence: TGCGCCAGCAGCTGGGGACTAGAAGTAGATACGCAGTATTTT.

Only one count was recorded for this clone. The chain uses TRBV15 and TRBJ1-2, with 8 bases identical to TRBD1. Germline-derived CDR1 and CDR2 are LNHNV and YYDKDF (reference sequence). With V trimmed by 8 bases and J by 0 bases, 5 bases remained unmatched. The CDR3 extends over 14 amino acids. Written as DNA, the CDR3 is TGTGCCACCGGGACAGGAAGTACTAACTATGGCTACACCTTC. Translating it yields CATGTGSTNYGYTF. Full variable domain (remainder filled in from reference TRBV15 and TRBJ1-2): DAMVIQNPRYQVTQFGKPVTLSCSQTLNHNVMYWYQQKSSQAPKLLFHYYDKDFNNEADTPDNFQSRRPNTSFCFLDIRSPGLGDTAMYLCATGTGSTNYGYTFGSGTRLTVV.